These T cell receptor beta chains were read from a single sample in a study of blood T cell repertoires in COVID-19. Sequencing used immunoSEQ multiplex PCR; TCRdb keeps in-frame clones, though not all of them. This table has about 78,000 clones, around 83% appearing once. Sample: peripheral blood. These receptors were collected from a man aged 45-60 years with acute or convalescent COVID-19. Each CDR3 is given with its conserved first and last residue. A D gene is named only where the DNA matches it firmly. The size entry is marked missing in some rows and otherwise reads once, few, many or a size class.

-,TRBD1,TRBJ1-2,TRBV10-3,TGTGCCATCAGGGGGACAGGGGATGGCTACACCTTC,CAIRGTGDGYTF
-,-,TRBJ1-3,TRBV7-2,TGTGCCAGCAGCTTCGGGACAAAAACAAACACCATATATTTT,CASSFGTKTNTIYF
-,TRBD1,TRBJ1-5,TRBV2,TGTGCCAGCAGTCACCCGGGACAGAGTTTAAATCAGCCCCAGCATTTT,CASSHPGQSLNQPQHF
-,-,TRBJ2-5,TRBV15,TGTGCCACCAGCAGAGATACGGGTAGAGAAACCCAGTACTTC,CATSRDTGRETQYF
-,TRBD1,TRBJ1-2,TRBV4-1,TGCGCCAGCTTGGGACAGAGAGGTGGCTACACCTTC,CASLGQRGGYTF
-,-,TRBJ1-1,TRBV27,TGTGCCAGCAGTTTGGTAGGACATGTGAACACTGAAGCTTTCTTT,CASSLVGHVNTEAFF
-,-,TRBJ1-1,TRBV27,TGTGCCAGCAGTTCCCTACAGGGAAACACTGAAGCTTTCTTT,CASSSLQGNTEAFF
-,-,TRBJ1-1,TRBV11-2,TGTGCCAGCAGCAATGCGGTGACCTGGACTGAAGCTTTCTTT,CASSNAVTWTEAFF
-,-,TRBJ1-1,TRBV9,TGTGCCAGCAGCGTTGGCGGGTCCACTGAAGCTTTCTTT,CASSVGGSTEAFF
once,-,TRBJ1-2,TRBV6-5,TGTGCCAGCAGTTACTCTGGGGGCGACTATGGCTACACCTTC,CASSYSGGDYGYTF
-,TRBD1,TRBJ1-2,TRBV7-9,TGTGCCAGCAGCCCCTACAGGGGGCAAGACTATGGCTACACCTTC,CASSPYRGQDYGYTF
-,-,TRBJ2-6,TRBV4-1,TGCGCCAGCAGCCCCCAGGTTTCCGGGGCCAACGTCCTGACTTTC,CASSPQVSGANVLTF
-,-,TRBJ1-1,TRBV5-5,TGTGCCAGCAGCCCCGACAGTGATACTGAAGCTTTCTTT,CASSPDSDTEAFF
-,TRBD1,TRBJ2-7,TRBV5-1,TGCGCCAGCAGCGGGGGGACAGGGCCCTACGAGCAGTACTTC,CASSGGTGPYEQYF
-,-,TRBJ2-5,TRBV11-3,TGTGCCAGCAGCTTAGGGAGCGGCGGGGAGACCCAGTACTTC,CASSLGSGGETQYF
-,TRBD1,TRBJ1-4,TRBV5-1,TGCGCCAGTTCGAGAATGGGGGACAGGGCAACTAATGAAAAACTGTTTTTT,CASSRMGDRATNEKLFF
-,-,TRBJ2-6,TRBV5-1,TGCGCCAGCAGCTCACAGGGCGACTCTGGGGCCAACGTCCTGACTTTC,CASSSQGDSGANVLTF
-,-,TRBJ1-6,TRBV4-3,TGCGCCAGCAGCCAAGATCGGGGACAATATAATTCACCCCTCCACTTT,CASSQDRGQYNSPLHF
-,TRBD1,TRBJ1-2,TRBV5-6,TGTGCCAGCAGCGGGGACAGTATTAACTATGGCTACACCTTC,CASSGDSINYGYTF
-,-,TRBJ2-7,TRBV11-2,TGTGCCAGCAGCTTAGGAACCCTACCGCAGTACTTC,CASSLGTLPQYF
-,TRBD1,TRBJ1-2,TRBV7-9,TGTGCCAGCAGCCTCCTGACAGGGCCCTATGGCTACACCTTC,CASSLLTGPYGYTF
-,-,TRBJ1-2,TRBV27,TGTGCCAGCAGCCCCATTCAGGGTTTCCATATGGGCTACACCTTC,CASSPIQGFHMGYTF
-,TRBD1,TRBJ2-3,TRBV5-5,TGTGCCAGCAGCTGGACAGGGACAGATACGCAGTATTTT,CASSWTGTDTQYF
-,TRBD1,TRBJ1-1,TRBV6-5,TGTGCCAGCAGTTACTCTGACAGGGCGGACACTGAAGCTTTCTTT,CASSYSDRADTEAFF
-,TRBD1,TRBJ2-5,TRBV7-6,TGTGCCAGCAGCTTAGGGGACAGGGTACAAGAGACCCAGTACTTC,CASSLGDRVQETQYF
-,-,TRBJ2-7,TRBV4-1,TGCGCCAGCAGCCACCCGGGGAGATACGAGCAGTACTTC,CASSHPGRYEQYF
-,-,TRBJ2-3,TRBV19,TGTGCCAGTAGTATAGGCAATTGGAGATCAGATACGCAGTATTTT,CASSIGNWRSDTQYF
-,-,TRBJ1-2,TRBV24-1,TGTGCCACCAGTGATACAGACTATGGCTACACCTTC,CATSDTDYGYTF
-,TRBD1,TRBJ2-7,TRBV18,TGTGCCAGCTCCCCCGGGACAGGGTCCTACGAGCAGTACTTC,CASSPGTGSYEQYF
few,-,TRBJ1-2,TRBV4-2,TGTGCCAGCAGCCCCTCCCCCGGGACTGCCTATGGCTACACCTTC,CASSPSPGTAYGYTF
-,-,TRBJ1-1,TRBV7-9,TGTGCCAGCAGCTCGTGGGGACAAGCAAGCACTGAAGCTTTCTTT,CASSSWGQASTEAFF
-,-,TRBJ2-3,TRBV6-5,TGTGCCAGCAGTTACTCGGCAGGGGACACAGATACGCAGTATTTT,CASSYSAGDTDTQYF
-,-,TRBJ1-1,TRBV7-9,TGTGCCAGCAGCTTACGGGTGAACAACACTGAAGCTTTCTTT,CASSLRVNNTEAFF
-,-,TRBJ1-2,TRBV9,TGTGCCAGCAGCCCAGCTAACTATGGCTACACCTTC,CASSPANYGYTF
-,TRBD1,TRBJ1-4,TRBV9,TGTGCCAGCAGCGGCCCGAACAGGGGGGGCGATGAAAAACTGTTTTTT,CASSGPNRGGDEKLFF
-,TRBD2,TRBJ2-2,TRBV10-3,TGTGCCATCAGTGAGGGTCCCTACGGGAGGGCAGACACCGGGGAGCTGTTTTTT,CAISEGPYGRADTGELFF
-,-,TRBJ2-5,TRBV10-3,TGTGCCATCAGTAACCACCGGGACCAGGGGGAGACCCAGTACTTC,CAISNHRDQGETQYF
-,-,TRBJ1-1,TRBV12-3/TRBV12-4,TGTGCCAGCAGTTTGCGGGTGAACACTGAAGCTTTCTTT,CASSLRVNTEAFF
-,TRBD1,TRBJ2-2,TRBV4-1,TGCGCCAGCAGCTCGACGGGACAGGGGGATTTAACCACGAGGGCCGGGGAGCTGTTTTTT,CASSSTGQGDLTTRAGELFF
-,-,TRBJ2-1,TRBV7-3,TGTGCCAGCAGCTTAGGGGCAGGCAGGAATGAGCAGTTCTTC,CASSLGAGRNEQFF
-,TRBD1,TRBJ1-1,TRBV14,TGTGCCAGCAGCCAAGGAAGGGACAGACGCCGAAGGGAGACTGAAGCTTTCTTT,CASSQGRDRRRRETEAFF
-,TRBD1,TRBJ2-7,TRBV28,TGTGCCAGCAGTTTTGGGACAGGGGTTAACGAGCAGTACTTC,CASSFGTGVNEQYF
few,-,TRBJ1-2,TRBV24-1,TGTGCCACCAGTGGAGCTGGGGGACAAACCTATGGCTACACCTTC,CATSGAGGQTYGYTF
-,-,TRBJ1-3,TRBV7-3,TGTGCCAGCAGCTTGGACAGTTCTGGAAACACCATATATTTT,CASSLDSSGNTIYF
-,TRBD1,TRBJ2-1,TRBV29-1,TGCAGCGTTAAGCCGTTTAGGCAGGGGGCGGGCAATGAGCAGTTCTTC,CSVKPFRQGAGNEQFF
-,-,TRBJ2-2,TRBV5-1,TGCGCCAGCAGCTTGGCCGAGGTTCCTCGAGAGGAGCTGTTTTTT,CASSLAEVPREELFF
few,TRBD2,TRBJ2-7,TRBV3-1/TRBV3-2,TGTGCCAGCAGCCAAGGGGCTAGCGGGAGGTATTACGAGCAGTACTTC,CASSQGASGRYYEQYF
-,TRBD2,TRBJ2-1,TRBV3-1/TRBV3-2,TGTGCCAGCAGCCAGCTAGCGGGGGGGTACAATGAGCAGTTCTTC,CASSQLAGGYNEQFF
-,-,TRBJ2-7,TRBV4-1,TGCGCCAGCAGCCAAGAACGGATGGGCGGGTTATACGAGCAGTACTTC,CASSQERMGGLYEQYF
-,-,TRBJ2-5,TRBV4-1,TGCGCCAGCAGCCAAGTTAGGGGGATCGGAGAGACCCAGTACTTC,CASSQVRGIGETQYF
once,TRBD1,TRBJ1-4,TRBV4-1,TGCGCCAGCAGCCCCCGGGACAGGGATCGTAATGAAAAACTGTTTTTT,CASSPRDRDRNEKLFF
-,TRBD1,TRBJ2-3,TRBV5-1,TGCGCCAGCAGCCTAGGACAGGGTAGCACAGATACGCAGTATTTT,CASSLGQGSTDTQYF
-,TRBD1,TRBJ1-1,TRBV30,TGTGCCTGGAGTGGCACCGTTCTGGGACAGGGGAGGGGCAGGAACACTGAAGCTTTCTTT,CAWSGTVLGQGRGRNTEAFF